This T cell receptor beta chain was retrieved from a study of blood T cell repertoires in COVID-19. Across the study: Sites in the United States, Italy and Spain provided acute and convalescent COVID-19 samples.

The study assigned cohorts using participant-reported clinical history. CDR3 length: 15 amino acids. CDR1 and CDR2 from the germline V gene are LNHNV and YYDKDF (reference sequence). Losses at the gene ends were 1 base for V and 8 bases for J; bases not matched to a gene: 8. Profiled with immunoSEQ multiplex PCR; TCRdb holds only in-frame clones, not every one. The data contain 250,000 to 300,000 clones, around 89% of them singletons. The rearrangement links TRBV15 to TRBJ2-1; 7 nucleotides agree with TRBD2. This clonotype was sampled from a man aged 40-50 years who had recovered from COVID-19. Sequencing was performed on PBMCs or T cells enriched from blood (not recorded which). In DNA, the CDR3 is TGTGCCACCAGCAGAGCGGGGGGACTGGTCGATGAGCAGTTCTTC. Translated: CATSRAGGLVDEQFF. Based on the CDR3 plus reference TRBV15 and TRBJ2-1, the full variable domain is DAMVIQNPRYQVTQFGKPVTLSCSQTLNHNVMYWYQQKSSQAPKLLFHYYDKDFNNEADTPDNFQSRRPNTSFCFLDIRSPGLGDTAMYLCATSRAGGLVDEQFFGPGTRLTVL.